One sample yielded the 20 T cell receptor beta chains listed below, sequenced in a study of T cells in Graves' hyperthyroidism and ophthalmopathy (dated 2019 in TCRdb). The method behind the library was multiplex PCR. Instrument on record: Illumina HiSeq 2000. The TCR beta CDR3 regions were amplified from RNA transcripts. The TCR CDR3 was subjected to a first round of RT-PCR using the HTBI primer set and the Qiagen OneStep RT-PCR kit. The public reads were run again by TCRdb, first through fastp at Q25 and then through MiXCR, and only productive beta chains were kept. Every CDR3 protein is listed once, alongside the most common genes and DNA of its rows. This sample gives approximately 510,000 distinct CDR3 sequences in total; approximately 48% of them show up just once. Of the sample, about 45% falls within the top ten clones. Sequenced sample: peripheral blood or thyroid tissue (not recorded which). All receptors derive from an adult woman with Graves' disease, either hyperthyroidism or ophthalmopathy (not recorded which).

V gene TRBV29-1 combines with J gene TRBJ2-7, with 8 bases matching TRBD1. The V gene's germline CDR1 is SQVTM and CDR2 ANQGSEA. This CDR3 has 14 amino acids. As DNA, the CDR3 is TGCAGTGATGGTTCAGGGGGCACCTCCTTGGAGCAGTACTTC. Amino acid sequence: CSDGSGGTSLEQYF.

This clonotype was found many times. The chain has TRBV28 and TRBJ1-1; D is possibly TRBD1 (5 bases). With 6 bases removed from V and 6 bases from J, the gap between germline ends came to 11 bases. CDR3 length equals 12 residues. The germline gives CDR1 MDHEN, CDR2 SYDVKM. The CDR3 bases are TGTGCCAGCAGGCGGTCAGGGTCTGAAGCTTTCTTT. Its translation is CASRRSGSEAFF.

This clonotype was detected many times. A read error is possible here, since a much larger clone lies one base away. The chain combines TRBV7-2 with TRBJ1-5; D call uncertain. CDR1 SGHTA and CDR2 FQGNSA come from the germline V gene. The ends were cut back, 3 bases at V and 2 bases at J, with 5 bases in the middle. The CDR3 runs 13 residues. For the CDR3, the DNA is TGTGCCAGCAGCTTTTATGGCAATCAGCCCCAGCATTTT. This translates into CASSFYGNQPQHF.

This clonotype was seen ten or more times. The chain has TRBV7-8 and TRBJ1-3, with D uncertain. The ends were cut back, 1 base at V and 0 bases at J, with 7 bases in the middle. Germline V CDR1 and CDR2: SGHVS, FQNEAQ. The CDR3 is made up of 15 amino acids. The CDR3 here is CASSLGGFSGNTIYF. CDR3 in DNA: TGTGCCAGCAGCTTAGGGGGATTCTCTGGAAACACCATATATTTT.

Ten or more counts support this clonotype. The CDR3 nucleotides read TGTGCCTGGAGTGTACGGGCTGAAGCTTTCTTT. It specifies CAWSVRAEAFF. The chain carries TRBV30 and TRBJ1-1; D remains ambiguous. The CDR3 spans 11 residues. The germline CDR1 and CDR2 sequences are GTSNPN and SVGIG (reference sequence). The ends were cut back, 0 bases at V and 6 bases at J, with 5 bases in the middle.

This chain links TRBV20-1 with TRBJ1-2; D remains ambiguous. V lost 7 bases and J lost 8, with 14 bases in between. There are 11 residues in the CDR3. Germline CDR1 is DFQATT and CDR2 is SNEGSKA (reference sequence). The CDR3 nucleotides are TGCAGTGTAGACGGGCCTAGAGGCTACACCTTC. Residues: CSVDGPRGYTF.

This clonotype showed up just a few times. The chain has TRBV29-1 and TRBJ1-1, with 9 bases fitting TRBD1. The CDR3 sequence is 13 residues long. With 7 bases clipped from V and 1 base from J, the junction kept 4 bases outside the gene matches. Germline V gene data show CDR1 as SQVTM and CDR2 as ANQGSEA. The chain's CDR3 is CSAGQGRNTEAFF. CDR3 bases: TGCAGCGCAGGACAGGGGAGGAACACTGAAGCTTTCTTT.

The chain carries TRBV20-1 and TRBJ1-1, with unresolved D. Trimming shortened V by 6 bases and J by 1 base, and 12 bases separated the two germline ends. This CDR3 region has 13 residues. Germline V gene data show CDR1 as DFQATT and CDR2 as SNEGSKA (reference sequence). CDR3 amino acids: CSARPRANTEAFF. The CDR3 DNA is TGCAGTGCAAGACCTAGGGCGAACACTGAAGCTTTCTTT.

The chain carries TRBV7-2 and TRBJ1-1; 7 bases match TRBD1. With 5 bases clipped from V and 0 bases from J, the junction kept 9 bases outside the gene matches. Germline CDR1 reads SGHTA; CDR2 reads FQGNSA. This CDR3 spans 16 amino acids. This CDR3 reads CASSRQGFRMNTEAFF. The CDR3 bases are TGTGCCAGCAGCAGACAGGGATTCAGGATGAACACTGAAGCTTTCTTT.

The chain has TRBV7-8 and TRBJ1-4, with no clear D. The CDR3 is made up of 14 amino acids. Germline assignment: CDR1 SGHVS and CDR2 FQNEAQ. V lost 6 bases, J lost 7 bases, and 15 bases lay in between. The chain's CDR3 is CASSPSGIGEKLFF. As DNA, the CDR3 is TGTGCCAGCAGTCCTAGTGGGATAGGTGAAAAACTGTTTTTT. The variable domain in full, completed from reference TRBV7-8 and TRBJ1-4, reads GAGVSQSPRYKVAKRGQDVALRCDPISGHVSLFWYQQALGQGPEFLTYFQNEAQLDKSGLPSDRFFAERPEGSVSTLKIQRTQQEDSAVYLCASSPSGIGEKLFFGSGTQLSVL.

V usage is TRBV29-1 and J usage is TRBJ2-7; 10 nucleotides match TRBD1. This CDR3 region has 12 residues. After removal of 6 bases from V and 6 bases from J, the junction contained 5 bases not matched to a gene. The V gene's germline CDR1 is SQVTM and CDR2 ANQGSEA. The CDR3 DNA sequence: TGCAGCGTCCTTGGACAGGGGGGCGAGCAGTACTTC. Encoded protein: CSVLGQGGEQYF.

This chain joins TRBV9 and TRBJ1-1; D is unresolved. Trimming cost V 5 bases and J 3 bases, with 17 bases left between them. This CDR3 is built from 15 residues. Germline lookup yields CDR1 SGDLS and CDR2 YYNGEE. CDR3 in amino acids: CASSWAGRFHTEAFF. In nucleotides, the CDR3 is TGTGCCAGCAGTTGGGCGGGCAGGTTCCACACTGAAGCTTTCTTT.

The CDR3 loop is CASSYSRTSSAYEQYF. CDR3 nucleotide sequence: TGTGCCAGCAGTTACTCGAGGACCTCGAGTGCTTACGAGCAGTACTTC. The chain links TRBV6-2 or TRBV6-3 to TRBJ2-7; D gene unclear. This CDR3 comprises 16 residues. Germline V gene data show CDR1 as MNHEY and CDR2 as SVGEGT. V lost 0 bases and J lost 4, with 16 bases in between.

The chain links TRBV30 to TRBJ2-7; no clear D gene. The CDR3 loop spans 13 amino acids. V was trimmed by 8 bases and J by 3 bases, leaving 17 bases between them. Per germline, CDR1 GTSNPN and CDR2 SVGIG (reference sequence). Written as DNA, the CDR3 is TGTGCCGGGTCAACAACGGGTCTCTACGAGCAGTACTTC. This codes for CAGSTTGLYEQYF.

This clonotype was counted only a few times. The chain links TRBV2 to TRBJ1-1; D unclear. Germline V gene lookup returns CDR1 SNHLY and CDR2 FYNNEI. V was shortened by 3 bases and J by 1 base, with 3 bases between the two germline ends. This CDR3 has 12 residues. The CDR3 region is CASSDWNTEAFF. CDR3 sequence (DNA): TGTGCCAGCAGTGATTGGAACACTGAAGCTTTCTTT.

This clonotype was recorded once. The chain carries TRBV24-1 and TRBJ2-5; maybe TRBD1 (5 bases). Trimming took off 7 bases at V and 5 bases at J, with 19 bases between the two ends. Germline CDR1 reads KGHDR; CDR2 reads SFDVKD. This CDR3 has 15 amino acids. CDR3 region: CATSVVMQGGETQYF. The CDR3 DNA is TGTGCCACCAGCGTTGTTATGCAGGGTGGGGAGACCCAGTACTTC.

This clonotype was observed a handful of times. In nucleotides, the CDR3 is TGTGCCAGCAGTGAGACAAGACGGGAGACCCAGTACTTC. Its translation is CASSETRRETQYF. The J gene is TRBJ2-5, the V gene TRBV2, with unresolved D. The CDR3 is 13 residues long. The germline V and J ends were trimmed by 3 bases and 5 bases, with 10 bases remaining between them. Germline CDR1 reads SNHLY; CDR2 reads FYNNEI. Based on the CDR3 plus reference TRBV2 and TRBJ2-5, the full variable domain is EPEVTQTPSHQVTQMGQEVILRCVPISNHLYFYWYRQILGQKVEFLVSFYNNEISEKSEIFDDQFSVERPDGSNFTLKIRSTKLEDSAMYFCASSETRRETQYFGPGTRLLVL.

The CDR3 coding sequence is TGTGCCATCAGTGGACAGGGCAATCAGCCCCAGCATTTT. Its protein product is CAISGQGNQPQHF. The V and J genes are TRBV10-3 and TRBJ1-5, with D perhaps TRBD1 (6 bases). The ends were cut back, 4 bases at V and 2 bases at J, with 6 bases in the middle. The germline V gene has CDR1 ENHRY and CDR2 SYGVKD. The CDR3 extends over 13 amino acids.

The CDR3 nucleotides are TGTGCCACCGGGGACAGAAGGGTCACCGGGGAGCTGTTTTTT. Translation gives CATGDRRVTGELFF. The genes are TRBV10-3 and TRBJ2-2; 7 bases map to TRBD1. The germline V gene encodes CDR1 ENHRY and CDR2 SYGVKD. V trimming: 10 bases; J trimming: 4 bases; junction bases outside the gene matches: 9. This CDR3 is 14 amino acids long.

The chain joins TRBV28 to TRBJ1-5; 8 bases are a match to TRBD1. V dropped 7 bases and J dropped 1; count of bases not matched to a gene: 6. CDR3 length: 15 residues. Germline assignment: CDR1 MDHEN and CDR2 SYDVKM. The CDR3 loop is CASIPGQASNQPQHF. The DNA for the CDR3 is TGTGCCAGCATACCGGGACAGGCCAGCAATCAGCCCCAGCATTTT.